A single sample gave rise to the 3 T cell receptor beta chains below, sequenced in a study of identical twins. TCRdb used MiXCR to reprocess the 5' RACE reads, holding one entry per CDR3 protein. The data show hundreds of thousands of distinct CDR3 sequences, under 9.5% seen once. The same sample was also studied in work on yellow fever vaccine responses in identical twins.

The sequencing sample was made of memory (CD45RO+) T cells sorted from blood. The receptors were gathered from a young woman in good health.

This clonotype was counted a few times. J is TRBJ1-2 and V is TRBV20-1; 9 positions match TRBD1. There are 16 residues in the CDR3. Germline-derived CDR1 and CDR2 are DFQATT and SNEGSKA (reference sequence). V shed 5 bases and J 8 bases; nucleotides not matched to a gene: 18. CDR3 bases: TGCAGTGCTGGTTCCGGGACAGGGAGCTCTAGCGGGGGCTACACCTTC. Residues: CSAGSGTGSSSGGYTF.

V is TRBV29-1 and J is TRBJ2-5; 10 bases fit TRBD1. The CDR3 runs 14 residues. Germline V lookup: CDR1 SQVTM, CDR2 ANQGSEA. The V gene end was trimmed by 4 bases and the J gene end by 3 bases; junction bases not matched to a gene: 5. The CDR3 is CSVGGTGAEETQYF. In DNA, the CDR3 is TGCAGCGTTGGGGGGACAGGGGCGGAAGAGACCCAGTACTTC.

This clonotype was counted only a few times. A much bigger clone sits one base away, suggesting this may be a read error. V gene TRBV24-1 combines with J gene TRBJ2-2, with a possible D match to TRBD2 (6 bases). The CDR3 length is 14 residues. CDR1 and CDR2 from the germline V gene are KGHDR and SFDVKD. With 6 bases removed from V and 7 bases from J, the gap between germline ends came to 14 bases. The CDR3 reads CATSSGGTGGELFF. The CDR3 coding sequence is TGTGCCACCAGTTCCGGCGGGACTGGCGGGGAGCTGTTTTTT.